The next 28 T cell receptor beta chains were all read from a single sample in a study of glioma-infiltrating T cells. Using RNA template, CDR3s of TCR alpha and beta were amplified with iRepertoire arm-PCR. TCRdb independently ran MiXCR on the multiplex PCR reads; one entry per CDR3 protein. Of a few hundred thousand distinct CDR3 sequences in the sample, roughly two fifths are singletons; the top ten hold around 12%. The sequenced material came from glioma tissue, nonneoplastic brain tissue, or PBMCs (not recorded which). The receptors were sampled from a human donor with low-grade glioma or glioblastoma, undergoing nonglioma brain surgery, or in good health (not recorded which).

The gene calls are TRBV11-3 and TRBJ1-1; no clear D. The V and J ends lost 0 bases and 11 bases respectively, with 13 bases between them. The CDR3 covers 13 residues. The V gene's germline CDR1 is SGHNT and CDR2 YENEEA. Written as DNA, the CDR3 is TGTGCCAGCAGCTTAGAGAGACGGACTCGGGCTTTCTTT. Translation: CASSLERRTRAFF.

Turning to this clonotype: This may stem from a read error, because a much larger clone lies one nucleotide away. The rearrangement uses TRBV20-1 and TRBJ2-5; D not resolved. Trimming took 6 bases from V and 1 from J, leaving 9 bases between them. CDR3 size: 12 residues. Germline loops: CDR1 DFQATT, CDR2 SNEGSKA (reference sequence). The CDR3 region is CSALKSQETQYF. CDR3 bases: TGCAGTGCCCTCAAGTCCCAAGAGACCCAGTACTTC.

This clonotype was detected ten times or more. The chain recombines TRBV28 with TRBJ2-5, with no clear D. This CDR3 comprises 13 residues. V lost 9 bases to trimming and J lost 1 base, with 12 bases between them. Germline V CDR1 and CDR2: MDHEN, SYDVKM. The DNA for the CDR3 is TGTGCCAGTATACGGGCCGGCCAAGAGACCCAGTACTTC. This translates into CASIRAGQETQYF.

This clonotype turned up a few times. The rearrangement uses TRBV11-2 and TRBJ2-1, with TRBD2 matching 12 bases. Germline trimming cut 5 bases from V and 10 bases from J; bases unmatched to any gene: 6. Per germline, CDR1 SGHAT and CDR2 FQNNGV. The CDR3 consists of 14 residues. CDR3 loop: CASSQPTSGREQFF. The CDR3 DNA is TGTGCCAGCAGCCAACCGACTAGCGGGAGAGAGCAGTTCTTC.

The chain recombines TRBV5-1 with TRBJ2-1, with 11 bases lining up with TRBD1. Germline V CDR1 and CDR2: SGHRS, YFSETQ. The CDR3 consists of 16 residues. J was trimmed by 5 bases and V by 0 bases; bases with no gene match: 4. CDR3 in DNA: TGCGCCAGCAGCTTGGGGACAGGGGGCTATGACAATGAGCAGTTCTTC. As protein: CASSLGTGGYDNEQFF.

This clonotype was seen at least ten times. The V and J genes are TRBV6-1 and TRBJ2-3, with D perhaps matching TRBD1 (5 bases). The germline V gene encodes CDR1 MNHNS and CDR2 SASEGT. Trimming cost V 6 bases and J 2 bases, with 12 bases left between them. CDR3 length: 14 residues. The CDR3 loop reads CASSLREPTDTQYF. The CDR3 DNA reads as TGTGCCAGCAGCCTCAGGGAACCCACAGATACGCAGTATTTT.

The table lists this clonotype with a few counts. CDR3 DNA: TGTGCCAGCAGCCCTGTAGCTCGGGAGAATGTTGAGCAGTTCTTC. It specifies CASSPVARENVEQFF. The chain couples TRBV5-4 to TRBJ2-1, with D possibly TRBD2 on 6 matching bases. The CDR3 contains 15 residues. The V and J ends lost 4 bases and 9 bases respectively, with 20 bases between them. CDR1 SGHNT and CDR2 YYREEE come from the germline V gene (reference sequence).

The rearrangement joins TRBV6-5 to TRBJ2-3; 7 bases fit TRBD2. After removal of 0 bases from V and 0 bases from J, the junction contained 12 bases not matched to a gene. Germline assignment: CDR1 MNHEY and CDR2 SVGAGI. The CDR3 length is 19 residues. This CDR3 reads CASSYSFQGEGGSTDTQYF. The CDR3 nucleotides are TGTGCCAGCAGTTACTCGTTTCAAGGGGAGGGTGGTAGCACAGATACGCAGTATTTT.

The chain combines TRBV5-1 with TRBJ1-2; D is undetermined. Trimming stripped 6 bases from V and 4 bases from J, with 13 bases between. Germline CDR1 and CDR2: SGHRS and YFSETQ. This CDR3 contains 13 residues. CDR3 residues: CASNQDLGYGYTF. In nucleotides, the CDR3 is TGCGCCAGCAACCAGGACCTGGGCTATGGCTACACCTTC.

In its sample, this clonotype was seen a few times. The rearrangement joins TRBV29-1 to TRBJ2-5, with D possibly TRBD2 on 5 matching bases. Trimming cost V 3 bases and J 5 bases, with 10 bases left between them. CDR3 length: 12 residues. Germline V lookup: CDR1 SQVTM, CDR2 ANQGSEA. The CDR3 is CSVDPQRETQYF. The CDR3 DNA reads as TGCAGCGTTGATCCTCAGCGGGAGACCCAGTACTTC. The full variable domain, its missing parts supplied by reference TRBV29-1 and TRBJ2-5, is SAVISQKPSRDICQRGTSLTIQCQVDSQVTMMFWYRQQPGQSLTLIATANQGSEATYESGFVIDKFPISRPNLTFSTLTVSNMSPEDSSIYLCSVDPQRETQYFGPGTRLLVL.

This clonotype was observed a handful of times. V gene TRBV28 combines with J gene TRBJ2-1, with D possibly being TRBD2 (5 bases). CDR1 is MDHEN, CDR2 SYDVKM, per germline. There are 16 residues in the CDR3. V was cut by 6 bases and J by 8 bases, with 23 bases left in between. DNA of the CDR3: TGTGCCAGCAGCCCATACACTAGTTCAACCGGCCATGAGCAGTTCTTC. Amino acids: CASSPYTSSTGHEQFF.

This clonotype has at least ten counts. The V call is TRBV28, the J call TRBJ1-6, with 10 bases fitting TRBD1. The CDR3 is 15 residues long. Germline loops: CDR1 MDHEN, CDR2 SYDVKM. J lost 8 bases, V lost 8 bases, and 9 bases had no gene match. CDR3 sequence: CASLWGGTGDSPLHF. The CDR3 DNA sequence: TGTGCCAGCCTTTGGGGGGGGACAGGGGATTCACCCCTCCACTTT.

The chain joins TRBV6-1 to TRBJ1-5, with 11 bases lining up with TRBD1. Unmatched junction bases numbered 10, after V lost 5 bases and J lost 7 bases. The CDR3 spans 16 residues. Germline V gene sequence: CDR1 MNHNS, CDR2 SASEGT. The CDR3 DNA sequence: TGTGCCAGCAGTCTAGGGACAGGGGGGAATGAGCAGCCCCAGCATTTT. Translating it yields CASSLGTGGNEQPQHF.

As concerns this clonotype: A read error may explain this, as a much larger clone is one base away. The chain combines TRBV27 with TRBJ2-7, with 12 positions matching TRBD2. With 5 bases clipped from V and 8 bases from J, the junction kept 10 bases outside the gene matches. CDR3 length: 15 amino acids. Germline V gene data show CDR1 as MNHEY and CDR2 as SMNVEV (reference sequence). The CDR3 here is CASSPTTSGRSKQYF. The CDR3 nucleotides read TGTGCCAGCAGTCCGACGACTAGCGGGAGAAGCAAGCAGTACTTC.

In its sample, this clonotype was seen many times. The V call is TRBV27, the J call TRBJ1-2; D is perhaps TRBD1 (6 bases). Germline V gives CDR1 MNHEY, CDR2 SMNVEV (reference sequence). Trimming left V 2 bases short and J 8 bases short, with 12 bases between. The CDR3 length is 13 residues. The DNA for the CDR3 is TGTGCCAGCAGTTTAACGGTGGGGGGCGGCTACACCTTC. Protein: CASSLTVGGGYTF.

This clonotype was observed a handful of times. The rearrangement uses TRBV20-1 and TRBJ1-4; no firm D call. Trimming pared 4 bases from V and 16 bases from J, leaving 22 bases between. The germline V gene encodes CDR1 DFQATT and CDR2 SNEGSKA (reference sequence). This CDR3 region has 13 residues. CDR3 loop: CSATGFSLSVGFF. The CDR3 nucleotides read TGCAGTGCTACGGGATTTTCATTGTCCGTAGGGTTTTTT.

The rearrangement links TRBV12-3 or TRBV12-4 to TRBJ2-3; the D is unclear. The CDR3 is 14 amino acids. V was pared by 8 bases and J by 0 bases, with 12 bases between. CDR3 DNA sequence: TGTGCCAGCCCCCGGTGGTATAGCACAGATACGCAGTATTTT. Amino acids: CASPRWYSTDTQYF.

The CDR3 region is CSAPYAAGGPSYNEQFF. The CDR3 region has the DNA TGCAGTGCTCCCTACGCAGCGGGAGGGCCCTCCTACAATGAGCAGTTCTTC. This chain joins TRBV20-1 and TRBJ2-1; 10 bases map to TRBD2. In germline, CDR1 is DFQATT, CDR2 SNEGSKA (reference sequence). The length of the CDR3 is 17 residues. V lost 5 bases and J lost 0; bases outside the gene matches: 10.

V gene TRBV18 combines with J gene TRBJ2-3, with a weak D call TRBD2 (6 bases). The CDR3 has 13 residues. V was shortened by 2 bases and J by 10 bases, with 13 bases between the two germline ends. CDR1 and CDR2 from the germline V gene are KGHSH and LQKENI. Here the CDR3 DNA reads TGTGCCAGCTCACCAGAACTAGCTGGTTCGCAGTATTTT. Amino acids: CASSPELAGSQYF.

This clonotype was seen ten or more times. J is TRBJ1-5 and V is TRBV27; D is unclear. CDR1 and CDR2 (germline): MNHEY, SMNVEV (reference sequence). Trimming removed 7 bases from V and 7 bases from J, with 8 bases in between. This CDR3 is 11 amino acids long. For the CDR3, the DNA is TGTGCCAGCATTAAGGAGCAGCCCCAGCATTTT. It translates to CASIKEQPQHF.

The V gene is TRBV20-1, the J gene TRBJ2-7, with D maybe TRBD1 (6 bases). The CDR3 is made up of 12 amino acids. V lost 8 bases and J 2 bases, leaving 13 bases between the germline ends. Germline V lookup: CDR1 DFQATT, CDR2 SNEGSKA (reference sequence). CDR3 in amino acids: CSFGQIPYEQYF. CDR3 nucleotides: TGCAGTTTTGGACAGATCCCCTACGAGCAGTACTTC.

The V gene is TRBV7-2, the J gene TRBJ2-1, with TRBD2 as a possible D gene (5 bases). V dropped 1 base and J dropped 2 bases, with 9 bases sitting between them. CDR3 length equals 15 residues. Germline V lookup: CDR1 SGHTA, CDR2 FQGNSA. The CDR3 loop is CASSLGPEAYNEQFF. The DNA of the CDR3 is TGTGCCAGCAGCTTAGGCCCGGAGGCCTACAATGAGCAGTTCTTC.

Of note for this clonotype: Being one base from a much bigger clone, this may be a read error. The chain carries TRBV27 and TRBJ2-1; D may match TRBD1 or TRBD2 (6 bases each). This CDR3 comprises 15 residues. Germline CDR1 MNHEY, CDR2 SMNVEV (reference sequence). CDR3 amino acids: CASRPTRGSYNEQLF. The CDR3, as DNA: TGTGCCAGCAGACCGACTAGGGGGTCCTACAATGAGCAACTCTTC.

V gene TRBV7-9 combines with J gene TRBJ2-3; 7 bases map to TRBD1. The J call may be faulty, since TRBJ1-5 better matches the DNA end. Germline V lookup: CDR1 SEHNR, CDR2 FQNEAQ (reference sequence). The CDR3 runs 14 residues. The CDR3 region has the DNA TGTGCCAGCAGCTTAAAGGGGGCGGAAGATACGCAGCATTTT. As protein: CASSLKGAEDTQHF.

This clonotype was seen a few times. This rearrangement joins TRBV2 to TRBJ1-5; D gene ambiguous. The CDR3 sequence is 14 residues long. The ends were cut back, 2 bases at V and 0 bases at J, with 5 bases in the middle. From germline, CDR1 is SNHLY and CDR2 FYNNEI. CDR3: CASSESSSNQPQHF. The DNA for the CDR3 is TGTGCCAGCAGTGAAAGTAGTAGCAATCAGCCCCAGCATTTT.

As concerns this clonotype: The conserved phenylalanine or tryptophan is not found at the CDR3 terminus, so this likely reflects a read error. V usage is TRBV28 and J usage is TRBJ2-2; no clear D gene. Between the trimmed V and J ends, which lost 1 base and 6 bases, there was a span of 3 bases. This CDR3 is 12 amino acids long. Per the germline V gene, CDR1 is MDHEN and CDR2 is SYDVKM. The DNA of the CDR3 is TGTGCCAGCAGTTTATACCCCGGGGAGCTGTTTATT. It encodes CASSLYPGELFI.

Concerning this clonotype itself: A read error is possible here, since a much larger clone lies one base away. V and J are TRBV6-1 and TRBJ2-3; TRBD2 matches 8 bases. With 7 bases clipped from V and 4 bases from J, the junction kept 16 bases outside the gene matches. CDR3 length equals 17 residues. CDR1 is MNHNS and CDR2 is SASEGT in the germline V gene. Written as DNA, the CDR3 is TGTGCCAGCACCAGAGGACTATCGGGAGGGCCTGCAGATACGCAGTATTTT. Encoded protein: CASTRGLSGGPADTQYF.

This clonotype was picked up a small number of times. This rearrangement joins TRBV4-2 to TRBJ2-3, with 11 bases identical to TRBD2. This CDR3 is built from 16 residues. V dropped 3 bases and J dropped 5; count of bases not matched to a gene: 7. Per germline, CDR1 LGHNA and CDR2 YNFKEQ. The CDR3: CASSQLTSGTRDTQYF. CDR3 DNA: TGTGCCAGCAGCCAGCTGACTAGCGGGACAAGAGATACGCAGTATTTT.